A selection of T cell receptor beta chains follows, all from one sample in a study of blood T cell repertoires in COVID-19. Sequenced by immunoSEQ multiplex PCR; TCRdb stores in-frame clones only, minus some. The sample consists of some 250,000 clones, over 75% of them appearing once. The material sequenced was PBMCs or T cells enriched from blood (not recorded which). The receptors come from a woman between 45 and 65 years old who had recovered from COVID-19. CDR3s include the opening cysteine and the closing phenylalanine or tryptophan. D genes are given only for firm matches. Some rows mark clone size as missing; the rest say once, few, many or name a class of expanded clone.

j_call	clone_size	d_call	v_call	cdr3_nt	cdr3_aa
TRBJ1-1	-	-	TRBV27	TGTGCCAGCAGCCAAGTAGTCCCCTCGAACACTGAAGCTTTCTTT	CASSQVVPSNTEAFF
TRBJ2-3	-	-	TRBV2	TGTGCCAGCAGTGAATACTCAGATACGCAGTATTTT	CASSEYSDTQYF
TRBJ1-1	-	TRBD1	TRBV6-5	TGTGCCAGCAGACGACAGGGGGCGCAGGTCGATGCTTTCTTT	CASRRQGAQVDAFF
TRBJ2-7	-	TRBD2	TRBV7-3	TGTGCCAGCAGCTTAATTGGCGGGAGCAACGAGCAGTACTTC	CASSLIGGSNEQYF
TRBJ2-7	-	-	TRBV9	TGTGCCAGCAGCGGAGGGGGAAGCTCCTACGAGCAGTACTTC	CASSGGGSSYEQYF
TRBJ2-7	-	-	TRBV7-9	TGTGCCAGCAGTTTAGTACGGGGCGAGCAGTACTTC	CASSLVRGEQYF
TRBJ2-7	-	-	TRBV19	TGTGCCAGTAGTATAGATGACAGCCGATCCTACGAGCAGTACTTC	CASSIDDSRSYEQYF
TRBJ1-2	-	TRBD1	TRBV5-4	TGTGCCAGCAGCTTCGGGACAGACTATGGCTACACCTTC	CASSFGTDYGYTF
TRBJ2-7	few	TRBD2	TRBV5-1	TGCGCCAGCAGCATCGTACTAGCGGACGGCTACGAGCAGTACTTC	CASSIVLADGYEQYF
TRBJ1-2	-	-	TRBV5-5	TGTGCCAGCAGCTTGGGCGCAGGGAACTATGGCTACACCTTC	CASSLGAGNYGYTF
TRBJ2-3	-	-	TRBV27	TGTGCCAGCAGTTTGTATGGGGCTACGATCACAGATACGCAGTATTTT	CASSLYGATITDTQYF
TRBJ2-3	-	-	TRBV7-3	TGTGCCAGCAGCCGAGCGATTGGAGGGGGCACAGATACGCAGTATTTT	CASSRAIGGGTDTQYF
TRBJ1-5	-	-	TRBV5-1	TGCGCCAGCAGCTTGTGGGGAGCCGACAATCAGCCCCAGCATTTT	CASSLWGADNQPQHF
TRBJ1-2	once	-	TRBV13	TGTGCCAGCAGCCCAGTGGCGGCCCACGGCTACACCTTC	CASSPVAAHGYTF
TRBJ1-6	-	-	TRBV21-1	TGTGCCAGCACCTTTTTTCAGTTCGGAGGGGATAATTCACCCCTCCACTTT	CASTFFQFGGDNSPLHF
TRBJ2-3	-	TRBD1	TRBV27	TGTGCCAGCAGTTTAAGAGGGGGCTCAACCTTCACAGATACGCAGTATTTT	CASSLRGGSTFTDTQYF
TRBJ1-2	-	TRBD1	TRBV5-4	TGTGCCAGCAGCTTATGGGGACAGGGTCATGGCTACACCTTC	CASSLWGQGHGYTF
TRBJ1-1	-	TRBD1	TRBV19	TGTGCCAGTAGTATGAGTCCAGGGGGGACTTCTGAAGCTTTCTTT	CASSMSPGGTSEAFF
TRBJ1-3	-	-	TRBV5-1	TGCGCCAGCAGCCCAGACAATCACCCTGGAAACACCATATATTTT	CASSPDNHPGNTIYF
TRBJ1-1	-	TRBD1	TRBV13	TGTGCCAGCAGCAGGACAGGGCAAAAAGCTTTCTTT	CASSRTGQKAFF
TRBJ1-1	-	-	TRBV29-1	TGCAGCGTTGAGGGAAGGGGGGGCGAAGCTTTCTTT	CSVEGRGGEAFF
TRBJ2-1	-	TRBD1	TRBV10-3	TGTGCCATCAGTGACTCGGACAGGGTTGACAATGAGCAGTTCTTC	CAISDSDRVDNEQFF
TRBJ1-5	-	-	TRBV5-4	TGTGCCAGCAGAAGGTTCTCAGGGTCCAGCAATCAGCCCCAGCATTTT	CASRRFSGSSNQPQHF
TRBJ2-7	-	-	TRBV3-1/TRBV3-2	TGTGCCAGCAGCCAAAACGGAGCCCCCTACGAGCAGTACTTC	CASSQNGAPYEQYF
TRBJ2-2	-	TRBD1	TRBV27	TGTGCCAGCAGTTCCAGACAGGGGCGATACACCGGGGAGCTGTTTTTT	CASSSRQGRYTGELFF
TRBJ1-2	-	-	TRBV5-1	TGCGCCAGCAGCCCGGACAGTGTTTGGGGTGGCTACACCTTC	CASSPDSVWGGYTF
TRBJ1-1	-	TRBD1	TRBV11-1	TGTGCCAGCAGCTCCGAGGACAGGGAGGTTTTCTTT	CASSSEDREVFF
TRBJ2-7	-	TRBD2	TRBV5-1	TGCGCCAGCAGCTACCCCGGGAGGTACGAGCAGTACTTC	CASSYPGRYEQYF
TRBJ2-7	-	TRBD2	TRBV3-1/TRBV3-2	TGTGCCAGCAGCCCAGGTGCGGGGAGCGGGAGAGAGCAGTACTTC	CASSPGAGSGREQYF
TRBJ1-2	once	-	TRBV6-1	TGTGCCAGCAGTGAAATTTTCGGGGGTCTCTATGGCTACACCTTC	CASSEIFGGLYGYTF